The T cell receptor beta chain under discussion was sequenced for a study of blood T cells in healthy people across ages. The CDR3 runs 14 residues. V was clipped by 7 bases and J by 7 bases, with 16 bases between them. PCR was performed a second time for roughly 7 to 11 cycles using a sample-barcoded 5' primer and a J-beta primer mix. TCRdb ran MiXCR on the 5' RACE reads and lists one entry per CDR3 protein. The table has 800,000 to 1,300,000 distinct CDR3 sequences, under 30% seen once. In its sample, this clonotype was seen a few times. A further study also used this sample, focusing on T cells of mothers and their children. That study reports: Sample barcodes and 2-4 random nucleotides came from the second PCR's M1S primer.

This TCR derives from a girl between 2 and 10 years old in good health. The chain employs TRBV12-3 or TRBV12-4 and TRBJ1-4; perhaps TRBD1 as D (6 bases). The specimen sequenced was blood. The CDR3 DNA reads TGTGCCAGCACCTTACAGGGAGTAAGTGAAAAACTGTTTTTT. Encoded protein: CASTLQGVSEKLFF.